Sequencing of this T cell receptor beta chain was carried out in a study of T cell repertoires in cytomegalovirus infection. The wider study: Both a matching HLA type and CMV infection were indicated by public TCR beta signatures.

As for this clonotype: Its target is not known.

Trimming removed 0 bases at V and 3 bases at J, with 4 bases between. From germline, CDR1 is KGHDR and CDR2 SFDVKD. The CDR3 has 13 amino acids. Whole-study findings and limits: HLA-C-restricted CMV clonotypes gave the most frequent clonotype in two of eight donors.

TCRdb re-called the reads with MiXCR, one entry per CDR3 protein. The data contain about 270,000 distinct CDR3 sequences, under 25% of them seen just once; the ten biggest clones take up roughly 19%. V usage is TRBV24-1 and J usage is TRBJ1-1; D call uncertain. Sequencing was performed on cultured PBMCs, taken from culture after CMV antigen stimulation. This receptor was identified in a human donor in good health (CMV status not recorded). Some clones in this sample may be carry-over from other donors' samples. DNA of the CDR3: TGTGCCACCAGTGATTTGGCTGACACTGAAGCTTTCTTT. It codes for CATSDLADTEAFF.